Below, 13 T cell receptor beta chains from the same sample are listed, as sequenced in a study of shared clonotypes between healthy human individuals. Profiling relied on immunoSEQ multiplex PCR, and the TCRdb table lists in-frame clones only, not all of them. The table shows around 700,000 clones, with 55% to 75% occurring only once. The sample consisted of memory CD4+ T cells sorted from blood. Subset reported: CD45RA-negative fraction. These receptor sequences come from a woman aged 25 to 39 in good health.

The chain uses TRBV5-4 and TRBJ2-5; D is undetermined. The V and J ends lost 0 bases and 2 bases respectively, with 8 bases between them. The V gene's germline CDR1 is SGHNT and CDR2 YYREEE (reference sequence). This CDR3 region has 14 residues. This CDR3 is CASSLELVQETQYF. Here the CDR3 DNA reads TGTGCCAGCAGCTTGGAGTTGGTACAAGAGACCCAGTACTTC.

J is TRBJ1-1 and V is TRBV7-2; D is unclear. The CDR3 runs to 13 residues. The V end was cut by 4 bases, the J end by 2 bases, with 8 bases between. Germline V CDR1 and CDR2: SGHTA, FQGNSA. CDR3 DNA: TGTGCCAGCAGCTGGAGCTATAACACTGAAGCTTTCTTT. Encoded protein: CASSWSYNTEAFF.

This sequence joins TRBV28 and TRBJ1-4, with TRBD1 matching 9 bases. Germline CDR1 reads MDHEN; CDR2 reads SYDVKM. V lost 5 bases to trimming and J lost 11 bases; unmatched junction nucleotides: 9. CDR3 length: 14 residues. CDR3 bases: TGTGCCAGCAGTCGGAAGGGACAGGGCGAGAAACTGTTTTTT. This translates into CASSRKGQGEKLFF.

The chain carries TRBV5-1 and TRBJ2-1; D perhaps matches TRBD1 (6 bases). This CDR3 is built from 14 residues. The germline CDR1 and CDR2 sequences are SGHRS and YFSETQ. Deletions cut 4 bases from V and 5 bases from J, with 13 bases between. The CDR3 DNA is TGCGCCAGCAGCGTCCGGGACAAAAACAATGAGCAGTTCTTC. It yields the protein CASSVRDKNNEQFF.

The chain combines TRBV10-3 with TRBJ1-1, with D possibly TRBD1 on 5 matching bases. Trimming cost V 2 bases and J 3 bases, with 13 bases left between them. CDR3 length equals 15 residues. CDR1 and CDR2 (germline): ENHRY, SYGVKD. Written as DNA, the CDR3 is TGTGCCATCAGTGAGGAGGGGCGGAGGGACACTGAAGCTTTCTTT. The encoded protein is CAISEEGRRDTEAFF.

This clone was counted a single time. The gene calls are TRBV7-3 and TRBJ2-1; D gene unclear. The germline V gene has CDR1 SGHTA and CDR2 FQGTGA. The CDR3 contains 15 residues. Trimming took 5 bases from V and 1 from J, leaving 12 bases between them. This chain's CDR3 is CASSPPGSSYNEQFF. The CDR3, as DNA: TGTGCCAGCAGCCCGCCAGGAAGTTCCTACAATGAGCAGTTCTTC.

The table lists this clone with a few counts. The chain is built from TRBV5-1 and TRBJ2-3; D not resolved. Germline CDR1 reads SGHRS; CDR2 reads YFSETQ. The CDR3 extends over 15 amino acids. V was trimmed by 0 bases and J by 2 bases, leaving 10 bases between them. The CDR3 reads CASSLAVASTDTQYF. In DNA form, the CDR3 reads TGCGCCAGCAGCTTGGCCGTAGCTTCCACAGATACGCAGTATTTT.

V usage is TRBV2 and J usage is TRBJ1-5; D is uncertain. The germline CDR1 and CDR2 sequences are SNHLY and FYNNEI. The V and J ends lost 2 bases and 0 bases respectively, with 11 bases between them. CDR3 length equals 16 residues. The CDR3 is CASSERRQYSNQPQHF. In DNA form, the CDR3 reads TGTGCCAGCAGTGAAAGACGTCAGTATAGCAATCAGCCCCAGCATTTT.

This chain connects TRBV19 to TRBJ2-2; D gene unclear. Germline V gene sequence: CDR1 LNHDA, CDR2 SQIVND (reference sequence). This CDR3 is built from 13 residues. The V and J ends lost 4 bases and 2 bases respectively, with 5 bases between them. CDR3 loop: CASSTHNTGELFF. The CDR3 DNA reads TGTGCCAGTAGTACTCACAACACCGGGGAGCTGTTTTTT.

This clone was detected only once. V and J are TRBV25-1 and TRBJ1-5; D may be TRBD1 (6 bases). Germline assignment: CDR1 MGHDK and CDR2 SYGVNS. Trimming shortened V by 2 bases and J by 0 bases, and 14 bases separated the two germline ends. CDR3 length: 17 amino acids. The CDR3 sequence: CASSEGAGADSNQPQHF. The CDR3 nucleotides are TGTGCCAGCAGTGAAGGCGCAGGGGCGGATAGCAATCAGCCCCAGCATTTT.

As to this clone: Distinct nucleotide sequences in the sample also encode this CDR3. The V call is TRBV11-2, the J call TRBJ2-2; 11 bases map to TRBD2. This CDR3 spans 16 amino acids. V dropped 2 bases and J dropped 2; count of bases not matched to a gene: 1. CDR1 is SGHAT, CDR2 FQNNGV, per germline. The CDR3 bases are TGTGCCAGCAGCTTACTAGCGGGAGGCAACACCGGGGAGCTGTTTTTT. Residues: CASSLLAGGNTGELFF.

A word on this clone: The sample holds other DNA sequences that translate to the same CDR3. This chain joins TRBV5-1 and TRBJ1-4, with TRBD1 identical over 7 bases. The CDR3 runs to 14 residues. Losses at the gene ends were 4 bases for V and 5 bases for J; bases not matched to a gene: 5. Germline CDR1 SGHRS, CDR2 YFSETQ. Written as DNA, the CDR3 is TGCGCCAGCAGCGCCGGGACAGAGAATGAAAAACTGTTTTTT. Its protein product is CASSAGTENEKLFF.

With respect to this clone: Being one base from a much bigger clone, this may be a read error. Other nucleotide sequences in the sample specify the same CDR3. The rearrangement links TRBV5-4 to TRBJ1-5; D not resolved. This CDR3 is built from 12 residues. From germline, CDR1 is SGHNT and CDR2 YYREEE (reference sequence). The V end was cut by 2 bases, the J end by 4 bases, with 4 bases between. The CDR3 coding sequence is TGTGCCAGCAGCTTTGGGAATCAGCCCCAGCATTTT. This codes for CASSFGNQPQHF.